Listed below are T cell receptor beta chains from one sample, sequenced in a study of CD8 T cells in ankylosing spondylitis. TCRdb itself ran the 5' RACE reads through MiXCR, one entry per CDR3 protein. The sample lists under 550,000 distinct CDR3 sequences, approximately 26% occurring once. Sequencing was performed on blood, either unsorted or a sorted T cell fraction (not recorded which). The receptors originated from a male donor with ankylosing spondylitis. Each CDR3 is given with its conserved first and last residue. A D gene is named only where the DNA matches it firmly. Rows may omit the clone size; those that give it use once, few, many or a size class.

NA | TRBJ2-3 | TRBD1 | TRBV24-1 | TGTGCCACCAGTGATTTCCGGGACAGGCCCTTCCATACGCAGTATTTT | CATSDFRDRPFHTQYF
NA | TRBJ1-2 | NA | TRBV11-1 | TGTGCCAGCAGCTCCTACCCCGAGGGGAGTAGGAGGAACTATGGCTACACCTTC | CASSSYPEGSRRNYGYTF
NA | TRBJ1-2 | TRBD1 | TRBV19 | TGTGCCAGTAGTACACCCGGACAGGGATCTTATGGCTACACCTTC | CASSTPGQGSYGYTF
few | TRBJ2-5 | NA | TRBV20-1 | TGCAGTGCTAGGGTCAGCAAAGAGACCCAGTACTTC | CSARVSKETQYF
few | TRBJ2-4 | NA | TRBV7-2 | TGTGCCAGCAGCCCTCGGGGAGTAGGAAACATTCAGTACTTC | CASSPRGVGNIQYF
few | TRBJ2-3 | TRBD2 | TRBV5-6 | TGTGCCAGCAGCACCAGACTAGCGGGCATCACAGATACGCAGTATTTT | CASSTRLAGITDTQYF
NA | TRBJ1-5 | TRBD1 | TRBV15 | TGTGCCACCACGACAGGGAGAGACCAGCCCCAGCATTTT | CATTTGRDQPQHF
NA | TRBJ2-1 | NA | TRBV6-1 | TGTGCCAGCAGTGAAATGGCAGGTCCGTACAATAAGCAGTTCTTC | CASSEMAGPYNKQFF
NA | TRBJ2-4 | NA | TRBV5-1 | TGCGCCAGCAGCTTGGTGGACAGTGAAAACATTCAGTACTTC | CASSLVDSENIQYF
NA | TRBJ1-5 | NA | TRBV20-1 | TGCAGTGCTAGACGACGGGGGGTTAAGAGTCAGCCCCAGCATTTT | CSARRRGVKSQPQHF
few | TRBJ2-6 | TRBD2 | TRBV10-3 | TGTGCCATCAGTGACTTAGCGGGCTCTGGGGCCAACGTCCTGACTTTC | CAISDLAGSGANVLTF
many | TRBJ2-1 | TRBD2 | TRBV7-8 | TGTGCCAGCAGCCCCCGGACTAGCAGGGATGAGCAGTTCTTC | CASSPRTSRDEQFF
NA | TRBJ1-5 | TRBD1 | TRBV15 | TGTGCCACCAGCAGAAACAGGGGGCGATCCCAGCCCCAGCATTTT | CATSRNRGRSQPQHF
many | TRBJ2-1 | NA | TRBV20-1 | TGCAGTGCTAGTCGTTTCGGAGGGACCTACAATGAGCAGTTCTTC | CSASRFGGTYNEQFF
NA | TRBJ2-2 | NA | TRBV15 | TGTGCCACCCGCAGGGACGCGAACACCGGGGAGCTGTTTTTT | CATRRDANTGELFF
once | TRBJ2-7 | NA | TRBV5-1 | TGCGCCAGCAGCTTGGCCGGGTTGGAGTACGAGCAGTACTTC | CASSLAGLEYEQYF
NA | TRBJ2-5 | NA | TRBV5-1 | TGCGCCAGCAGCTTGGTTGTCACTCGGGGGGCGGTCGAAGAGACCCAGTACTTC | CASSLVVTRGAVEETQYF
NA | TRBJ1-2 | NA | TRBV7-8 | TGTGCCAGCAGCTTATCGGCTCCTTACGGCTACACCTTC | CASSLSAPYGYTF
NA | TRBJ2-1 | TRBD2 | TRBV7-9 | TGTGCCAGCAGCTCCCCCGCTAGCGGTTCCTACAATGAGCAGTTCTTC | CASSSPASGSYNEQFF
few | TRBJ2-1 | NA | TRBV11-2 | TGTGCCAGCAGCCCCCGGGGACGGGGGACTGAGCAGTTCTTC | CASSPRGRGTEQFF
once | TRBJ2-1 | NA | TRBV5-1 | TGCGCCAGCAGCTGGCCTCTGACCGGGCCCAATGAGCAGTTCTTC | CASSWPLTGPNEQFF
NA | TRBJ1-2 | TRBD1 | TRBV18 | TGTGCCAGCTCGCAGGGACAGAAGTATGGCTACACCTTC | CASSQGQKYGYTF
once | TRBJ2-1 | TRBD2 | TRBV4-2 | TGTGCCAGCAGCCCGAGAACTAGCGGGAGGGCCGGTGAGCAGTTCTTC | CASSPRTSGRAGEQFF
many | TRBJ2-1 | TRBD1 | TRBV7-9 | TGTGCCAGCAGCCTGGGACAGTTGGAGCAGTTCTTC | CASSLGQLEQFF
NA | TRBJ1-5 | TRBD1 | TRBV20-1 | TGCAGTGCTCAGGGAGGACAGGGCCTACGCAATCAGCCCCAGCATTTT | CSAQGGQGLRNQPQHF
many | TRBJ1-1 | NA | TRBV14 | TGTGCCAGCAGCCAATCGACTCGGACTGAAGCTTTCTTT | CASSQSTRTEAFF
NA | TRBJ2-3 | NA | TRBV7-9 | TGTGCCAGCAGCGACCCGACAGGAAGTCGCACAGATACGCAGTATTTT | CASSDPTGSRTDTQYF
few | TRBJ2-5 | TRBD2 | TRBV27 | TGTGCCAGCAGCCCCTCTGAAGCGGGAGCCACAGAGACCCAGTACTTC | CASSPSEAGATETQYF
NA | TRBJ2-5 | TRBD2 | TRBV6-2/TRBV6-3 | TGTGCCAGCAGTTACGGAGTAGCGGGAGGACACCAAGAGACCCAGTACTTC | CASSYGVAGGHQETQYF
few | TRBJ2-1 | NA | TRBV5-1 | TGCGCCAGCAGCAGGGAAGGGGTCAAATCCTACAATGAGCAGTTCTTC | CASSREGVKSYNEQFF
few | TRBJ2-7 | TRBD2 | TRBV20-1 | TGCAGTGCTAATAGGGCTAGCGGGGGAACCTACGAGCAGTACTTC | CSANRASGGTYEQYF
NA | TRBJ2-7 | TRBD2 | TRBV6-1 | TGTGCCAGCAGCCCGGGACTAGGGGGGGAGCAGTACTTC | CASSPGLGGEQYF
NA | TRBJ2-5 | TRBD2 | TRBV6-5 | TGTGCCAGCAGTTACTCTCTCGGACTAGCGGGAGGGGAGACCCAGTACTTC | CASSYSLGLAGGETQYF
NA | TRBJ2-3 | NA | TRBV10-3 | TGTGCCATCCAAATAGGTGGGGATACGCAGTATTTT | CAIQIGGDTQYF
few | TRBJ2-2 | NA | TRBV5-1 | TGCGCCAGCAGCGGACGGACCAACTCTTACACCGGGGAGCTGTTTTTT | CASSGRTNSYTGELFF
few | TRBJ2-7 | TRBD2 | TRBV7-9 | TGTGCCAGCAGCTCAGGACTAGCGGGAGAGTATACCTACGAGCAGTACTTC | CASSSGLAGEYTYEQYF
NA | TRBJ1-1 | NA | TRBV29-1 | TGCAGCGCTGAGGCGGACGTAGGGCAAGCTTTCTTT | CSAEADVGQAFF
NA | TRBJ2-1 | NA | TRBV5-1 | TGCGCCAGCAGCTTGGAACTTCTGACGGAGCAGTTCTTC | CASSLELLTEQFF
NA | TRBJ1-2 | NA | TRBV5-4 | TGTGCCAGCAGCTTCCGGGACTTCGATGGCTACACCTTC | CASSFRDFDGYTF
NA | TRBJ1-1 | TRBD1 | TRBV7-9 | TGTGCCAGCAGCTTACCCCAGGGGGGAACGATAAGCGCTGAAGCTTTCTTT | CASSLPQGGTISAEAFF
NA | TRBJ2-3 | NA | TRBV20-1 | TGCAGTGCTGGAGGGGGGGTAGCGGCTAGCACAGATACGCAGTATTTT | CSAGGGVAASTDTQYF
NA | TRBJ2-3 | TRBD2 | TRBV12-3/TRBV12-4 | TGTGCCAGCAGAGTCGGGGGGGGGACCCATACGCAGTATTTT | CASRVGGGTHTQYF
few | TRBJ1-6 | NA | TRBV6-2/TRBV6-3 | TGTGCCAGCAGGTCTGATTTAAGCCCAGCCGACCGGGACGGAGATGGTTCACCCCTCCACTTT | CASRSDLSPADRDGDGSPLHF
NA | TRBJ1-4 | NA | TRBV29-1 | TGCAGCGTTAGTAATCACGGAGGAGGGGAAAAACTGTTTTTT | CSVSNHGGGEKLFF
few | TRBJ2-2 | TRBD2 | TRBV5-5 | TGTGCCAGCAGCTTATCTAGCGGGAGGATCGGGGAGCTGTTTTTT | CASSLSSGRIGELFF
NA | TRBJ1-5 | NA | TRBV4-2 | TGTGCCAGCAGCCAAGATGCTAGGGGGGATCAGCCCCAGCATTTT | CASSQDARGDQPQHF
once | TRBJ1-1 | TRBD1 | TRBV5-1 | TGCGCCAGCAGCGACGCGGACAGGGGGCCCACTGAAGCTTTCTTT | CASSDADRGPTEAFF
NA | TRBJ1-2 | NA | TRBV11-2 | TGTGCCAGCAGCTTAGATCACCGGACAGTCTATGGCTACACCTTC | CASSLDHRTVYGYTF
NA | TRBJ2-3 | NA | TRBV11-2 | TGTGCCAGCAGCATCCCTATGGGTCCGCAGTATTTT | CASSIPMGPQYF
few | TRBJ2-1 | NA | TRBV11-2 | TGTGCCAGCAGCTTTAGGACCTTAGTTGAGCAGTTCTTC | CASSFRTLVEQFF
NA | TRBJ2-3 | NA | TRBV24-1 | TGTGCCACCGAGGCTACGAGCACAGATACGCAGTATTTT | CATEATSTDTQYF
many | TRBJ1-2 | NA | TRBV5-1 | TGCGCCAGCAGCTTGGAAAACTATGGCTACACCTTC | CASSLENYGYTF
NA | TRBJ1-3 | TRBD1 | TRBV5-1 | TGCGCCAGCTCCGGGACAGCGTCTGGAAACACCATATATTTT | CASSGTASGNTIYF
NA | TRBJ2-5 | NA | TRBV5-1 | TGCGCCAGCAGCTCCGGAGAGAGGGGCGAGACCCAGTACTTC | CASSSGERGETQYF
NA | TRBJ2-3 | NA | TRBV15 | TGTGCCACCAGCATCCGATTTGGGTCTAGCACAGATACGCAGTATTTT | CATSIRFGSSTDTQYF
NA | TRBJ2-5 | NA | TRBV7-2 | TGTGCCAGCAGCCGCAGGGGAGTGAAGACCCAGTACTTC | CASSRRGVKTQYF
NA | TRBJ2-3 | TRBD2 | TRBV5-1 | TGCGCCAGCACCCACGGCGGGAGGTTGGCGACAGATACGCAGTATTTT | CASTHGGRLATDTQYF
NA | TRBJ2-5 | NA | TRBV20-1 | TGCAGTGCTAGAGAGGGCACAGGGCGACAGACCCAGTACTTC | CSAREGTGRQTQYF
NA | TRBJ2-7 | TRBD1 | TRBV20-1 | TGCAGTGCTAGAGTCCGGGACAGCCGCAACGAGCAGTACTTC | CSARVRDSRNEQYF
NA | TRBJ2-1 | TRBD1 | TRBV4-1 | TGCGCCAGCAGCCAAGAAGGGCAGGGGGTGAGCAATGAGCAGTTCTTC | CASSQEGQGVSNEQFF